One sample yielded the 26 T cell receptor beta chains listed below, sequenced in a study of blood T cells in healthy people across ages. Alongside a J-beta primer mix, a sample-barcoded 5' primer served in a second PCR lasting roughly 6 to 11 cycles. Via MiXCR, TCRdb re-called the 5' RACE reads, giving one row per CDR3 protein. The data show about 1.4 million distinct CDR3 sequences, approximately 59% seen once. The source material was blood. These receptors all stem from a man aged 18 to 35 in good health.

The chain joins TRBV7-9 to TRBJ2-5; possibly TRBD1 or TRBD2 for D (5 bases each). Germline-derived CDR1 and CDR2 are SEHNR and FQNEAQ (reference sequence). V gave up 4 bases and J gave up 3 bases, with 15 bases separating them. CDR3 length: 15 amino acids. CDR3 bases: TGTGCCAGCAGCTGGTCGACGGGGCTGGAAGAGACCCAGTACTTC. This translates into CASSWSTGLEETQYF.

The chain uses TRBV20-1 and TRBJ2-1; unclear D gene. The germline CDR1 and CDR2 sequences are DFQATT and SNEGSKA (reference sequence). V was clipped by 1 base and J by 6 bases, with 7 bases between them. There are 12 residues in the CDR3. The CDR3 bases are TGCAGTGCTAGAGCTGACCTCAATGAGCAGTTCTTC. It yields the protein CSARADLNEQFF.

This rearrangement joins TRBV7-9 to TRBJ1-1; 7 bases are a match to TRBD1. The junction had 0 bases not matched to a gene; V was cut back by 1 base and J by 4 bases. The CDR3 sequence is 13 residues long. Germline V gene data show CDR1 as SEHNR and CDR2 as FQNEAQ (reference sequence). CDR3 DNA: TGTGCCAGCAGCTTAGAGGGGGCCACTGAAGCTTTCTTT. This sequence encodes CASSLEGATEAFF. The full variable domain, its missing parts supplied by reference TRBV7-9 and TRBJ1-1, is DTGVSQNPRHKITKRGQNVTFRCDPISEHNRLYWYRQTLGQGPEFLTYFQNEAQLEKSRLLSDRFSAERPKGSFSTLEIQRTEQGDSAMYLCASSLEGATEAFFGQGTRLTVV.

The gene calls are TRBV7-9 and TRBJ2-7; D perhaps matches TRBD2 (6 bases). Trimming removed 8 bases from V and 5 bases from J, with 22 bases in between. Germline-derived CDR1 and CDR2 are SEHNR and FQNEAQ (reference sequence). The CDR3 is 15 amino acids. CDR3 coding DNA: TGTGCCAGCGACCCTGTCGGGAGTTTAGTCGACGAGCAGTACTTC. Its protein is CASDPVGSLVDEQYF.

This clonotype was seen a few times. A single base separates this from a much larger clone, so it may be a read error. The rearrangement links TRBV6-2 or TRBV6-3 to TRBJ2-1; D unclear. The end of the DNA is better explained by TRBJ2-7, so the J call may be wrong. The CDR3 spans 12 residues. The germline V gene encodes CDR1 MNHEY and CDR2 SVGEGT. DNA of the CDR3: TGTGCCAGCAGAACCTCCGGCAATGAGCAGTACTTC. This gives the protein CASRTSGNEQYF.

The chain carries TRBV13 and TRBJ2-4; 8 bases fit TRBD1. CDR1 PRHDT and CDR2 FYEKMQ come from the germline V gene (reference sequence). The CDR3 has 16 residues. Trimming removed 4 bases from V and 3 bases from J; junction bases left unmatched: 8. CDR3 sequence: CASSWRQGTYKNIQYF. CDR3 bases: TGTGCCAGCAGCTGGAGACAGGGGACATACAAAAACATTCAGTACTTC.

This clonotype occurred a few times. The chain joins TRBV4-1 to TRBJ2-7; D call uncertain. Germline V gene sequence: CDR1 MGHRA, CDR2 YSYEKL. The CDR3 is 15 residues long. V dropped 1 base and J dropped 3 bases, with 13 bases sitting between them. The chain's CDR3 is CASSQGRMGNYEQYF. The CDR3 DNA follows: TGCGCCAGCAGCCAAGGCCGCATGGGGAACTACGAGCAGTACTTC.

The J gene is TRBJ1-2, the V gene TRBV3-1; D not certain. Trimming cost V 1 base and J 4 bases, with 10 bases left between them. The CDR3 is 14 residues long. Germline values: CDR1 LGHDT, CDR2 YNNKEL (reference sequence). CDR3 bases: TGTGCCAGCAGCCAAGTCTCGGAAGGCTATGGCTACACCTTC. This codes for CASSQVSEGYGYTF. Based on the CDR3 plus reference TRBV3-1 and TRBJ1-2, the full variable domain is DTAVSQTPKYLVTQMGNDKSIKCEQNLGHDTMYWYKQDSKKFLKIMFSYNNKELIINETVPNRFSPKSPDKAHLNLHINSLELGDSAVYFCASSQVSEGYGYTFGSGTRLTVV.

This clonotype was detected only a few times. This chain connects TRBV9 to TRBJ2-2; D possibly corresponds to TRBD1 (5 bases). Germline CDR1 and CDR2: SGDLS and YYNGEE. This CDR3 is built from 15 residues. V dropped 3 bases and J dropped 2 bases, with 11 bases sitting between them. CDR3 bases: TGTGCCAGCAGCGGTCGACAGACTAACACCGGGGAGCTGTTTTTT. This codes for CASSGRQTNTGELFF.

This sequence joins TRBV20-1 and TRBJ1-6; D may be TRBD1 (6 bases). CDR3 length equals 13 residues. Germline V gene sequence: CDR1 DFQATT, CDR2 SNEGSKA (reference sequence). Trimming took 0 bases from V and 10 from J, leaving 10 bases between them. CDR3 in DNA: TGCAGTGCTAGAGACGAAGGGGGATCACCCCTCCACTTT. Translating it yields CSARDEGGSPLHF.

The V and J genes are TRBV6-2 or TRBV6-3 and TRBJ1-5; 8 nucleotides agree with TRBD1. Unmatched junction bases numbered 2, after V lost 4 bases and J lost 6 bases. The V gene's germline CDR1 is MNHEY and CDR2 SVGEGT. The CDR3 has 13 amino acids. The CDR3 sequence is CASSWQGAQPQHF. In DNA, the CDR3 is TGTGCCAGCAGTTGGCAGGGGGCTCAGCCCCAGCATTTT.

The chain uses TRBV6-5 and TRBJ2-7, with D tentatively TRBD1 or TRBD2 (5 bases each). Per the germline V gene, CDR1 is MNHEY and CDR2 is SVGAGI. The CDR3 is made up of 14 amino acids. Trimming pared 2 bases from V and 1 base from J, leaving 9 bases between. As DNA, the CDR3 is TGTGCCAGCAGTTACGTTGAGGGGTCCTACGAGCAGTACTTC. Protein: CASSYVEGSYEQYF.

The V gene is TRBV5-1, the J gene TRBJ2-1; 10 nucleotides align to TRBD1. The CDR3 is 14 residues long. J gave up 6 bases and V 8 bases, and 8 bases lay outside the gene matches. Looked up from germline, CDR1 is SGHRS and CDR2 is YFSETQ. CDR3 sequence (DNA): TGCGCCAGTTCCGGGACAGGGGTTGTCAATGAGCAGTTCTTC. It codes for CASSGTGVVNEQFF.

CDR3: CASRTARGSGANVLTF. CDR3 coding DNA: TGTGCCAGCAGAACGGCCAGAGGCTCTGGGGCCAACGTCCTGACTTTC. The V gene is TRBV6-5, the J gene TRBJ2-6, with D unclear. Between the trimmed V and J ends, which lost 6 bases and 0 bases, there was a span of 12 bases. The CDR3 extends over 16 amino acids. The germline V gene has CDR1 MNHEY and CDR2 SVGAGI.

This sequence joins TRBV27 and TRBJ2-1; TRBD2 agrees at 8 bases. This CDR3 is built from 15 residues. The germline gives CDR1 MNHEY, CDR2 SMNVEV (reference sequence). Unmatched junction bases numbered 17, after V lost 6 bases and J lost 13 bases. This chain's CDR3 is CASRVLAAAFIEQFF. CDR3 sequence (DNA): TGTGCCAGCAGGGTACTAGCGGCCGCCTTTATCGAACAGTTCTTC.

This clonotype was seen a few times. V gene TRBV7-9 combines with J gene TRBJ2-3; TRBD1 is a possible D gene (5 bases). The CDR3 loop spans 13 amino acids. Germline CDR1 is SEHNR and CDR2 is FQNEAQ (reference sequence). Between the trimmed V and J ends, which lost 10 bases and 2 bases, there was a span of 13 bases. As DNA, the CDR3 is TGTGCCACACCACAGGAGTCCACAGATACGCAGTATTTT. Residues: CATPQESTDTQYF.

The V and J genes are TRBV10-3 and TRBJ2-3; 7 bases agree with TRBD2. The CDR3 is 12 residues long. Trimming removed 7 bases from V and 6 bases from J; junction bases left unmatched: 4. Germline CDR1 ENHRY, CDR2 SYGVKD. The CDR3 nucleotides are TGTGCCATCACTAGCGGCCAGGATACGCAGTATTTT. It encodes CAITSGQDTQYF.

V and J are TRBV6-5 and TRBJ2-2; 9 bases agree with TRBD1. Looked up from germline, CDR1 is MNHEY and CDR2 is SVGAGI. V gave up 4 bases and J gave up 4 bases; unmatched junction bases: 7. This CDR3 has 16 residues. CDR3 DNA sequence: TGTGCCAGCAGTTTGGGACAGGGCGGGGTCACCGGGGAGCTGTTTTTT. This codes for CASSLGQGGVTGELFF.

This clonotype was counted only a few times. V gene TRBV29-1 combines with J gene TRBJ2-7; 10 nucleotides agree with TRBD1. Germline CDR1 and CDR2: SQVTM and ANQGSEA. The J segment lost 3 bases and the V segment lost 4 bases, leaving 6 bases of the junction unmatched. The CDR3 length is 14 residues. CDR3 in amino acids: CSVVAGTGVYEQYF. The DNA for the CDR3 is TGCAGCGTTGTGGCCGGGACAGGGGTCTACGAGCAGTACTTC.

The rearrangement joins TRBV6-1 to TRBJ1-3; D may be TRBD1 (6 bases). V was clipped by 2 bases and J by 0 bases, with 8 bases between them. This CDR3 spans 15 amino acids. The germline V gene encodes CDR1 MNHNS and CDR2 SASEGT. Here the CDR3 DNA reads TGTGCCAGCAGTGAAACAGGGTCCTCTGGAAACACCATATATTTT. It specifies CASSETGSSGNTIYF.

This chain connects TRBV5-1 to TRBJ1-2, with D perhaps matching TRBD1 (6 bases). Germline CDR1 is SGHRS and CDR2 is YFSETQ. The CDR3 loop spans 17 amino acids. Trimming removed 4 bases from V and 2 bases from J, with 21 bases in between. CDR3 region: CASSPTPQGHSNYGYTF. CDR3 in DNA: TGCGCCAGCAGCCCCACGCCTCAGGGGCACTCGAACTATGGCTACACCTTC. Using reference TRBV5-1 and TRBJ1-2 for the parts outside the CDR3, the full variable domain is KAGVTQTPRYLIKTRGQQVTLSCSPISGHRSVSWYQQTPGQGLQFLFEYFSETQRNKGNFPGRFSGRQFSNSRSEMNVSTLELGDSALYLCASSPTPQGHSNYGYTFGSGTRLTVV.

The chain joins TRBV10-3 to TRBJ1-6, with D possibly TRBD1 on 6 matching bases. The CDR3 covers 15 residues. Germline-derived CDR1 and CDR2 are ENHRY and SYGVKD. Trimming took 0 bases from V and 7 from J, leaving 10 bases between them. The CDR3 DNA sequence: TGTGCCATCAGTGAGTCTCAGGGGTGGAATTCACCCCTCCACTTT. It yields the protein CAISESQGWNSPLHF.

This clonotype was seen once. The J gene is TRBJ1-1, the V gene TRBV7-8; tentatively, D is TRBD1 (6 bases). The CDR3 covers 12 residues. Between the trimmed V and J ends, which lost 4 bases and 7 bases, there was a span of 10 bases. Germline CDR1 SGHVS, CDR2 FQNEAQ. The DNA for the CDR3 is TGTGCCAGCAGCTCGGACAGCCTTGAAGCTTTCTTT. The encoded protein is CASSSDSLEAFF.

The chain uses TRBV6-5 and TRBJ2-6, with D unclear. The CDR3 extends over 16 amino acids. Trimming removed 6 bases at V and 0 bases at J, with 12 bases between. The germline CDR1 and CDR2 sequences are MNHEY and SVGAGI. The CDR3 DNA reads as TGTGCCAGCAGCCGACCCTCAAACTCTGGGGCCAACGTCCTGACTTTC. Amino acids: CASSRPSNSGANVLTF.

This clonotype was seen only a few times. The chain couples TRBV29-1 to TRBJ2-3, with 8 bases fitting TRBD1. The CDR3 has 16 amino acids. The trim removed 1 base at V and 3 bases at J, leaving 9 bases unmatched. CDR1 is SQVTM, CDR2 ANQGSEA, per germline. The CDR3 loop is CSVEARQGFVTDTQYF. Written as DNA, the CDR3 is TGCAGCGTTGAAGCACGACAGGGGTTCGTGACAGATACGCAGTATTTT.

This clonotype has only one observation. The chain has TRBV2 and TRBJ1-2; D is unclear. CDR3 length: 15 residues. The V end lost 2 bases, the J end lost 3 bases, and 13 bases lay between the germline ends. Germline CDR1 and CDR2: SNHLY and FYNNEI. DNA of the CDR3: TGTGCCAGCAGTGAAAATCCAGCGGTCTACTATGGCTACACCTTC. Its translation: CASSENPAVYYGYTF. Full variable domain (outside the CDR3, taken from reference TRBV2 and TRBJ1-2): EPEVTQTPSHQVTQMGQEVILRCVPISNHLYFYWYRQILGQKVEFLVSFYNNEISEKSEIFDDQFSVERPDGSNFTLKIRSTKLEDSAMYFCASSENPAVYYGYTFGSGTRLTVV.